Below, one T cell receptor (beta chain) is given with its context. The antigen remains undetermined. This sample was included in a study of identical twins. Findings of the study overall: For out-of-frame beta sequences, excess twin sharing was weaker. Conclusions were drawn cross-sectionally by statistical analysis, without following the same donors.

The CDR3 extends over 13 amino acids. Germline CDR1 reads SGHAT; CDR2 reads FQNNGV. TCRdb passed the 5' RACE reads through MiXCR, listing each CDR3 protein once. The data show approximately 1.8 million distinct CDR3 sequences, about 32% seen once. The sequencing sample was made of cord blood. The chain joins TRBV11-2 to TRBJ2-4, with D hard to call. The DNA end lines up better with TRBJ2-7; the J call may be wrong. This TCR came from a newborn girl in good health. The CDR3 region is CASSFKGISEQYF. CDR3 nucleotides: TGTGCCAGCAGCTTCAAAGGGATTTCCGAGCAGTACTTC.